The entry below gives a single T cell receptor (beta chain) sequence along with its context. Its antigen is still unknown. The data were obtained in a study of T cell responses to AZD1222 COVID-19 vaccine. General study points: Donors skewed white British and female; clonal diversity was possibly underestimated.

Germline lookup yields CDR1 MDHEN and CDR2 SYDVKM. This CDR3 has 18 amino acids. Trimming took 2 bases from V and 0 from J; bases not matched to a gene: 8. Produced via immunoSEQ multiplex PCR; TCRdb's table is partial and in-frame only. Counted here are 150,000 or so clones, around 91% occurring once; the ten biggest clones make up roughly 5%. The chain recombines TRBV28 with TRBJ2-3; TRBD2 matches at 10 bases. Sequenced here: peripheral blood, sampled on day 0 of AZD1222 vaccination. The sequence was collected from an adult in good health. The CDR3 DNA follows: TGTGCCAGCAGTTTAGACCCTAGCGGGAGCCTAAGCACAGATACGCAGTATTTT. The encoded protein is CASSLDPSGSLSTDTQYF.